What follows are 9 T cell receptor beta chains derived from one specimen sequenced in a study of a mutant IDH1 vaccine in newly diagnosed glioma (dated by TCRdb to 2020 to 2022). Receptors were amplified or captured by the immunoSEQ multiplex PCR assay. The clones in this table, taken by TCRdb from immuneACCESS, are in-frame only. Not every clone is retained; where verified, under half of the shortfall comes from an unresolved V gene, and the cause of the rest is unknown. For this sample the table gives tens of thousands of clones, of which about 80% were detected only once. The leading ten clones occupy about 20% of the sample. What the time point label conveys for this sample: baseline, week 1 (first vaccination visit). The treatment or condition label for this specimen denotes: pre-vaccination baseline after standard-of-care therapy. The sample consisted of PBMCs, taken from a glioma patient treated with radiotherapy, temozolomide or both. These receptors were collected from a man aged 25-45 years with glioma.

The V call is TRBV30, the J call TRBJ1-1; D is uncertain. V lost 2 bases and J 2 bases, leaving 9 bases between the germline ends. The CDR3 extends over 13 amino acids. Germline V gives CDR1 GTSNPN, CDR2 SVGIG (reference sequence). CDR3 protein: CAWSPAANTEAFF. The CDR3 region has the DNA TGTGCCTGGAGTCCGGCAGCCAACACTGAAGCTTTCTTT. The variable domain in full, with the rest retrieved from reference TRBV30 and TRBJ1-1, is SQTIHQWPATLVQPVGSPLSLECTVEGTSNPNLYWYRQAAGRGLQLLFYSVGIGQISSEVPQNLSASRPQDRQFILSSKKLLLSDSGFYLCAWSPAANTEAFFGQGTRLTVV.

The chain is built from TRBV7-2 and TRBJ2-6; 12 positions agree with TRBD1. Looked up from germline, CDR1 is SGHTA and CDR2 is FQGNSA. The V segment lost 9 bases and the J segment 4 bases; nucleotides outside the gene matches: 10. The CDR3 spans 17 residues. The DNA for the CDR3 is TGTGCCAGTAGACCGGGACAGGGGGCGCAGGGGGCCAACGTCCTGACTTTC. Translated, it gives CASRPGQGAQGANVLTF.

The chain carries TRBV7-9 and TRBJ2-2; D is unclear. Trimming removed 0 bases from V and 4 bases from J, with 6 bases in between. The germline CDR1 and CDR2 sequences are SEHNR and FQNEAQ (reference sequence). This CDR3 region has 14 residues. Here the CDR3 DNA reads TGTGCCAGCAGCTTAGCGACCAGCACCGGGGAGCTGTTTTTT. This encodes CASSLATSTGELFF.

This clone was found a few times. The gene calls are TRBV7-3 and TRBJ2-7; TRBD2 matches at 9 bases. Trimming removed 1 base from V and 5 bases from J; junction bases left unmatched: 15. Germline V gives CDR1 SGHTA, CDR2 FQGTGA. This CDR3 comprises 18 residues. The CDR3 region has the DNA TGTGCCAGCAGCTTAAGGACGATGGGCGGGAGGGCCGAGAACGAGCAGTACTTC. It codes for CASSLRTMGGRAENEQYF. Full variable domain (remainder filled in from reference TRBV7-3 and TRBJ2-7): GAGVSQTPSNKVTEKGKYVELRCDPISGHTALYWYRQSLGQGPEFLIYFQGTGAADDSGLPNDRFFAVRPEGSVSTLKIQRTERGDSAVYLCASSLRTMGGRAENEQYFGPGTRLTVT.

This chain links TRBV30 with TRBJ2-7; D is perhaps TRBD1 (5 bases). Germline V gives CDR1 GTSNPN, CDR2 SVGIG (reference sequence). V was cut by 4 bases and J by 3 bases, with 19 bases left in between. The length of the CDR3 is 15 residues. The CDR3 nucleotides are TGTGCCTGGACCTCCCGACAGAAGGTAGACTACGAGCAGTACTTC. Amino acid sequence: CAWTSRQKVDYEQYF.

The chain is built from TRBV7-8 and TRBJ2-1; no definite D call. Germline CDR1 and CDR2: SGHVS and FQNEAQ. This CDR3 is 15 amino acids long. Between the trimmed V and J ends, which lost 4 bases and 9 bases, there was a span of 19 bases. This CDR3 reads CASSSEAPLNGEQFF. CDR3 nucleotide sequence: TGTGCCAGCAGCTCAGAGGCCCCTTTAAATGGTGAGCAGTTCTTC.

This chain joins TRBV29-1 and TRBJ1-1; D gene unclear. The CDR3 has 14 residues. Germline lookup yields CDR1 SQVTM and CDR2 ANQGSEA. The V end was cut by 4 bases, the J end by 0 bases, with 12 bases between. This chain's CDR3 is CSVATASMNTEAFF. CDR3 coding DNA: TGCAGCGTTGCAACGGCGTCCATGAACACTGAAGCTTTCTTT.

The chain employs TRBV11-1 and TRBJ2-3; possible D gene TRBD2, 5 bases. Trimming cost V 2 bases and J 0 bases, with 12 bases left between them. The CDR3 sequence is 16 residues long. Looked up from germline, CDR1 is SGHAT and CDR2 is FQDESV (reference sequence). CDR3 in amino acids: CASSLRLTSSTDTQYF. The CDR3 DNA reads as TGTGCCAGCAGCTTAAGACTAACATCTAGCACAGATACGCAGTATTTT.

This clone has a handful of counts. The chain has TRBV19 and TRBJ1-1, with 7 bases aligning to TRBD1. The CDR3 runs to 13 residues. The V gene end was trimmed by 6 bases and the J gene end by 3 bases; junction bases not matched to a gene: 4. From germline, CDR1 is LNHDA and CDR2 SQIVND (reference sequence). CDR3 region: CASRGTGDTEAFF. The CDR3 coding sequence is TGTGCCAGTAGGGGTACAGGGGACACTGAAGCTTTCTTT.